The 8 T cell receptor beta chains below all came from one sample that was sequenced in a study of blood T cell repertoires in COVID-19. Produced via immunoSEQ multiplex PCR; TCRdb's table is partial and in-frame only. The sample yields some 230,000 clones, approximately 83% seen once. The source material was peripheral blood. These receptors originate from a woman in her fifties or sixties with acute or convalescent COVID-19.

CDR3 loop: CASSVQVGYGNEQFF. As DNA, the CDR3 is TGTGCCAGCAGCGTACAGGTGGGGTACGGCAATGAGCAGTTCTTC. The rearrangement uses TRBV14 and TRBJ2-1, with a tentative D call TRBD1 (5 bases). CDR1 is SGHDN, CDR2 FVKESK, per germline. Between the trimmed V and J ends, which lost 5 bases and 6 bases, there was a span of 17 bases. This CDR3 is built from 15 residues.

This sequence joins TRBV3-1 (or the pseudogene TRBV3-2) and TRBJ2-1; D is unresolved. Germline loops: CDR1 LGHDT, CDR2 YNNKEL (reference sequence). V dropped 0 bases and J dropped 4 bases, with 10 bases sitting between them. This CDR3 has 15 residues. As DNA, the CDR3 is TGTGCCAGCAGCCAAGACCAGAGAGGTTACAATGAGCAGTTCTTC. Encoded protein: CASSQDQRGYNEQFF.

The rearrangement links TRBV5-6 to TRBJ2-2, with 14 nucleotides matching TRBD2. The trim removed 2 bases at V and 7 bases at J, leaving 1 base unmatched. The CDR3 has 15 residues. Germline V CDR1 and CDR2: SGHDT, YYEEEE. The CDR3 loop is CASSFGLAGGGELFF. CDR3 coding DNA: TGTGCCAGCAGCTTCGGACTAGCGGGAGGCGGGGAGCTGTTTTTT.

This clone was found once. V usage is TRBV3-1 (or the pseudogene TRBV3-2) and J usage is TRBJ2-3, with a tentative D call TRBD1 (6 bases). Germline lookup yields CDR1 LGHDT and CDR2 YNNKEL (reference sequence). The CDR3 has 13 residues. Trimming removed 7 bases from V and 5 bases from J, with 13 bases in between. The CDR3 loop is CASTDSAQDTQYF. The CDR3 DNA is TGTGCCAGCACGGACAGCGCACAAGATACGCAGTATTTT.

V is TRBV14 and J is TRBJ1-1, with D tentatively TRBD1 (5 bases). CDR1 is SGHDN and CDR2 is FVKESK in the germline V gene. Trimming took 5 bases from V and 11 from J, leaving 15 bases between them. This CDR3 spans 12 amino acids. The CDR3 sequence: CASSGRGWLAFF. CDR3 in DNA: TGTGCCAGCAGCGGACGGGGGTGGCTGGCTTTCTTT.

This chain uses TRBV5-1 with TRBJ1-3; weak D call: TRBD1 (5 bases). CDR1 is SGHRS and CDR2 is YFSETQ in the germline V gene. The germline V and J ends were trimmed by 3 bases and 3 bases, with 16 bases remaining between them. The CDR3 is 16 residues long. The CDR3 DNA is TGCGCCAGCAGCTATACCACCGGGGGTATTGGAAACACCATATATTTT. It codes for CASSYTTGGIGNTIYF.

This clone was observed a handful of times. V gene TRBV7-2 combines with J gene TRBJ2-1; the match to TRBD2 covers 13 bases. The CDR3 runs to 16 residues. The V gene's germline CDR1 is SGHTA and CDR2 FQGNSA. The ends lost 5 bases at V and 4 bases at J; junction bases unmatched: 5. The CDR3 protein is CASSPGGLAGYNEQFF. The CDR3 region has the DNA TGTGCCAGCAGCCCCGGGGGACTAGCGGGATACAATGAGCAGTTCTTC. Complete variable domain (other parts from reference TRBV7-2 and TRBJ2-1): GAGVSQSPSNKVTEKGKDVELRCDPISGHTALYWYRQSLGQGLEFLIYFQGNSAPDKSGLPSDRFSAERTGGSVSTLTIQRTQQEDSAVYLCASSPGGLAGYNEQFFGPGTRLTVL.

V is TRBV20-1 and J is TRBJ2-2; 7 bases fit TRBD2. Germline assignment: CDR1 DFQATT and CDR2 SNEGSKA (reference sequence). The CDR3 covers 11 residues. The ends lost 6 bases at V and 8 bases at J; junction bases unmatched: 3. The CDR3 nucleotides read TGCAGTGCCAGGACTAGGGGGGAGCTGTTTTTT. Amino acid sequence: CSARTRGELFF.